The T cell receptor beta chain under discussion was sequenced for a study of T-cell reconstitution after alpha-beta-depleted transplantation in children. The study's findings and limits: Diversity and T-cell counts at one year after transplant derived mostly from new T cells. High day-60 TCRbeta diversity in some patients came from surviving recipient T cells and thymic progenitors.

Unique molecular identifiers featured in how the TCRbeta library was prepared. TCRdb re-analysed the PCR reads in MiXCR, keeping a single row per CDR3 protein. The repertoire consists of fewer than 1 million distinct CDR3 sequences, with 16% occurring once and the leading ten covering roughly 5%. Details on this clonotype: Its antigen remains unidentified.

In germline, CDR1 is KGHDR, CDR2 SFDVKD. V lost 2 bases to trimming and J lost 4 bases, with 11 bases between them. This CDR3 spans 15 amino acids. V is TRBV24-1 and J is TRBJ2-1, with D unclear. The clonotype was recovered from a male patient aged 5 to 17 who had a stem cell transplant for acute lymphoblastic leukemia, so the T cells may come from the graft donor. The starting material was PBMCs, mostly from graft donor cells, obtained 360 days after TCRalphabeta/CD19-depleted stem cell transplant. The DNA of the CDR3 is TGTGCCACCAGTGATTCGTTCGGGCCGTACAATGAGCAGTTCTTC. Residues: CATSDSFGPYNEQFF.